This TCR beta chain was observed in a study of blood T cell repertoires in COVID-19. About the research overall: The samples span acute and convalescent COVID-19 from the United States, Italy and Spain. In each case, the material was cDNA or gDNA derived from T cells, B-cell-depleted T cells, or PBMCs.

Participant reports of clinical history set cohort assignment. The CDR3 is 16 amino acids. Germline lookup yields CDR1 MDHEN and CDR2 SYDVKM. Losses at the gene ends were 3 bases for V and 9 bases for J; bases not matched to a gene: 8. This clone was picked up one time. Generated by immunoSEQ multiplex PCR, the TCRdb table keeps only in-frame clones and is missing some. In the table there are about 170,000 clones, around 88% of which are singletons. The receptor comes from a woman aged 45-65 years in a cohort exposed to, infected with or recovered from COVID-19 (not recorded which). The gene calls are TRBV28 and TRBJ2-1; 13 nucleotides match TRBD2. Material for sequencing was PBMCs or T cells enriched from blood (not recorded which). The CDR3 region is CASSFGRLAGGSEQFF. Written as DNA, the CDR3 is TGTGCCAGCAGTTTCGGGAGACTAGCGGGGGGTTCTGAGCAGTTCTTC.